The clone carrying this T cell receptor (beta chain) was seen a handful of times. Germline V gives CDR1 MNHEY, CDR2 SVGEGT. The V and J ends lost 1 base and 8 bases, in that order; junction bases with no gene match: 16. CDR3 length: 18 residues. In TCRdb, the 5' RACE reads were re-called with MiXCR into one record per CDR3 protein. The repertoire holds approximately 250,000 distinct CDR3 sequences, 6.7% seen once, with more than 0.85% in the top ten. This specimen belongs to a study of T cells after yellow fever vaccination. The chain combines TRBV6-2 or TRBV6-3 with TRBJ2-1; the match to TRBD2 covers 8 bases. This specimen was CD4+ T cells sorted from PBMCs, taken on the day of the yellow fever booster vaccination. The source of this sequence is a man aged 30 to 39 who received the YFV17D yellow fever vaccine. The CDR3 DNA reads as TGTGCCAGCAGTTACTTTGCAGAAGCGGGACTAGTTGGTGATGAGCAGTTCTTC. Translated, it gives CASSYFAEAGLVGDEQFF.